The sample holds a few counts of the clone carrying this T cell receptor beta chain. No antigen is known for it. The CDR3 extends over 16 amino acids. V dropped 5 bases and J dropped 0 bases, with 14 bases sitting between them. Germline assignment: CDR1 MDHEN and CDR2 SYDVKM. These data belong to a study of beta chain features in type 1 diabetes. Study-wide results and limits: Moderately but significantly shorter TCRB CDR3s were found in Type 1 diabetes patients in all four CD4+ subsets.

As every portion of the isolated RNA was reverse transcribed, the sequencing read expressed TCRB transcripts. The repertoire was sequenced with immunoSEQ multiplex PCR; TCRdb's copy has only in-frame clones and lacks some. Found here are approximately 250,000 clones, around 9.9% of them singletons; the top ten hold around 0.017%. This TCR derives from a man aged 30 to 39 with type 1 diabetes. Sequencing used naive CD4+ T cells from blood. The genes are TRBV28 and TRBJ1-5, with a possible D match to TRBD1 (6 bases). The CDR3 DNA is TGTGCCAGCAGTACCAGGGGATACTATAGCAATCAGCCCCAGCATTTT. Encoded protein: CASSTRGYYSNQPQHF.